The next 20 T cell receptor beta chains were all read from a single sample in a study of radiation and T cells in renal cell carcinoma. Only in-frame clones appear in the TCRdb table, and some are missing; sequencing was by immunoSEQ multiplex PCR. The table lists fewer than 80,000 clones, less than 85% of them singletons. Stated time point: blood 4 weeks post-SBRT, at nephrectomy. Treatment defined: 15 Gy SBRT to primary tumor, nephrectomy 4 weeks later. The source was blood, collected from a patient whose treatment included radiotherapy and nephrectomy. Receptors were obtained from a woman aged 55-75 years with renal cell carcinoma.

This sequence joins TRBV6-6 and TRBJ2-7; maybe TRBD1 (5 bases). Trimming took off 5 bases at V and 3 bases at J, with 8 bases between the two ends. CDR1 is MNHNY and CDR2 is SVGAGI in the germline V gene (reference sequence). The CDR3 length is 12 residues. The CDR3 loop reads CASSGHLYEQYF. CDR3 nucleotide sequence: TGTGCCAGCAGTGGACACCTCTACGAGCAGTACTTC.

The CDR3 coding sequence is TGTGCCAGCAGTAGGGGGGTCGTCTATGGCTACACCTTC. It is translated as CASSRGVVYGYTF. V is TRBV7-9 and J is TRBJ1-2; D may be TRBD1 (6 bases). Trimming stripped 6 bases from V and 4 bases from J, with 12 bases between. CDR1 is SEHNR and CDR2 is FQNEAQ in the germline V gene (reference sequence). This CDR3 region has 13 residues.

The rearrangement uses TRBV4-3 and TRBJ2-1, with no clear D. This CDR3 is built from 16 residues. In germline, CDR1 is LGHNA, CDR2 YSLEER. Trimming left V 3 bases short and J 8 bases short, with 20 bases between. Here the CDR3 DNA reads TGCGCCAGCAGCCAGTCGGTCCTCCTAGGGATCGATGAGCAGTTCTTC. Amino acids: CASSQSVLLGIDEQFF.

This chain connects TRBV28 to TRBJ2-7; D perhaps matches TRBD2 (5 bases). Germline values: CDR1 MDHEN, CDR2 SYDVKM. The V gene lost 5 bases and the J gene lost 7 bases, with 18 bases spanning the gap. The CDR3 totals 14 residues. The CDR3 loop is CASSLPGSAEEQYF. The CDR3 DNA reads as TGTGCCAGCAGTCTTCCGGGGTCAGCAGAGGAGCAGTACTTC.

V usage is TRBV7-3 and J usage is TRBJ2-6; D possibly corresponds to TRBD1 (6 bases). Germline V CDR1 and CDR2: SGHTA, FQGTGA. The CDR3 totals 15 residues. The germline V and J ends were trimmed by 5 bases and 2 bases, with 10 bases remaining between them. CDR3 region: CASSTDSAGANVLTF. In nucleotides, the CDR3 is TGTGCCAGCAGCACGGACAGTGCTGGGGCCAACGTCCTGACTTTC.

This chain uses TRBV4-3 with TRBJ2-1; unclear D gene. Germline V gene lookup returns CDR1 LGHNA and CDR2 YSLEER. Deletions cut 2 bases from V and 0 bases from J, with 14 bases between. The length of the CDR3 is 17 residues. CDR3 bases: TGCGCCAGCAGCCAATCGGGTGCCCGTACCTCCTACAATGAGCAGTTCTTC. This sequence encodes CASSQSGARTSYNEQFF.

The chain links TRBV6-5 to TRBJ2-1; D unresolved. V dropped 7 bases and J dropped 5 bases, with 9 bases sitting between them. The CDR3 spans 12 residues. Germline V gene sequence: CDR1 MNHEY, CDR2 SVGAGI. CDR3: CASKGSNNEQFF. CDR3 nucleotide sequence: TGTGCCAGCAAGGGCAGTAACAATGAGCAGTTCTTC.

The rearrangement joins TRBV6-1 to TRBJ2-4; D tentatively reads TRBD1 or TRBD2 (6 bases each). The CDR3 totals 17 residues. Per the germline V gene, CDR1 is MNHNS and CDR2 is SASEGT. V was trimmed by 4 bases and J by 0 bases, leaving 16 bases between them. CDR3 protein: CASSGRGAMKAKNIQYF. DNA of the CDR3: TGTGCCAGCAGTGGGAGGGGGGCTATGAAAGCCAAAAACATTCAGTACTTC.

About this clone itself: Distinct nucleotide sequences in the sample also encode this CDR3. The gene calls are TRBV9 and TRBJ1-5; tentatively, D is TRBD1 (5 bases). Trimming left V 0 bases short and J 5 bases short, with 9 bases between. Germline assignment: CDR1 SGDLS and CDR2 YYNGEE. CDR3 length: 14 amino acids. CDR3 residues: CASSVGGGDQPQHF. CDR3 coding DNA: TGTGCCAGCAGCGTAGGTGGGGGGGATCAGCCCCAGCATTTT.

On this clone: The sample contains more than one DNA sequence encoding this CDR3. CDR3 nucleotide sequence: TGCAGCGTCGGACAGGGAAACTATGGCTACACCTTC. Protein: CSVGQGNYGYTF. The chain couples TRBV29-1 to TRBJ1-2; 8 positions match TRBD1. Per the germline V gene, CDR1 is SQVTM and CDR2 is ANQGSEA. The CDR3 consists of 12 residues. V was clipped by 6 bases and J by 2 bases; unmatched bases: 2.

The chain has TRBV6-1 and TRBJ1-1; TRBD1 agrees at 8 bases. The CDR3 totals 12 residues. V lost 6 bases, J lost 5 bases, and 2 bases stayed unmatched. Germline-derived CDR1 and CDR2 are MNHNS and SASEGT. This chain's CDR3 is CASRTGDTEAFF. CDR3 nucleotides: TGTGCCAGCAGGACAGGGGATACTGAAGCTTTCTTT.

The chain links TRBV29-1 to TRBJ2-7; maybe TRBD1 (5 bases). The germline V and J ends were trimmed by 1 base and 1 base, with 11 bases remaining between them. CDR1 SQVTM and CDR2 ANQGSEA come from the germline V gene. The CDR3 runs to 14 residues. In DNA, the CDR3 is TGCAGCGTTGAAGGGCAGGGTATGTCCTACGAGCAGTACTTC. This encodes CSVEGQGMSYEQYF.

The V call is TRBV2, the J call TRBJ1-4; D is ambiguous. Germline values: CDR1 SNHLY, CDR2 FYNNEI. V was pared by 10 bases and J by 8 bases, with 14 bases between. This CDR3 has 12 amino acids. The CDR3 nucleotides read TGTGCCACTCGGGCATCTGGGGAAAAACTGTTTTTT. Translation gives CATRASGEKLFF.

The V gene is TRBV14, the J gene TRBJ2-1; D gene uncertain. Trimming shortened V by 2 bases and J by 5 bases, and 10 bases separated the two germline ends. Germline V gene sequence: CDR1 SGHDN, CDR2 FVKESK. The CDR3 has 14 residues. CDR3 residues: CASSQRLTHNEQFF. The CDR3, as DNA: TGTGCCAGCAGCCAAAGGTTGACCCACAATGAGCAGTTCTTC.

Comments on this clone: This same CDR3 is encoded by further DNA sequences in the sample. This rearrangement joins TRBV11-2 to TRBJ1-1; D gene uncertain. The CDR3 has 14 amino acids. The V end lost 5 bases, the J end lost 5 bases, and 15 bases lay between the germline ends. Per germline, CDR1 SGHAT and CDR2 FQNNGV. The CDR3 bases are TGTGCCAGCAGCCTATCCTTTTCCGGGACTGAAGCTTTCTTT. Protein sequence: CASSLSFSGTEAFF.

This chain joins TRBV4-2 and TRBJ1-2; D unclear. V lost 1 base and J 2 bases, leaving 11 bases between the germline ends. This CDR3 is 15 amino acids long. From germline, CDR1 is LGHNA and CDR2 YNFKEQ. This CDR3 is CASSQVSDRNYGYTF. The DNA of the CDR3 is TGTGCCAGCAGCCAAGTCTCGGACCGGAACTATGGCTACACCTTC.

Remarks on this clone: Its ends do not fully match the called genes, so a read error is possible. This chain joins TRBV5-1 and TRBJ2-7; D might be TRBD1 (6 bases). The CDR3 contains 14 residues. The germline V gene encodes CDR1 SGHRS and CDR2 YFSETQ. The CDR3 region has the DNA TGTGCCAGCAGCTTGGGACACGCCCGCTACGAGCAGTACTTC. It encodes CASSLGHARYEQYF.

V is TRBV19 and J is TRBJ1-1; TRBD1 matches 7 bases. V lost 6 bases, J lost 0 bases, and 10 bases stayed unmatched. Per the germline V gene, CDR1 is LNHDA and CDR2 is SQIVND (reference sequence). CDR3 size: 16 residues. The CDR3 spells CASRDGLTGVNTEAFF. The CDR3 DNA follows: TGTGCCAGTAGAGATGGGCTAACAGGGGTGAACACTGAAGCTTTCTTT.

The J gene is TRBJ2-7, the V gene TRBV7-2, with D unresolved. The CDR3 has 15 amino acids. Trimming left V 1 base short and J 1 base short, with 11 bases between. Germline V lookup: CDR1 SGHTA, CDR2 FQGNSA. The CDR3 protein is CASSLEGLKSYEQYF. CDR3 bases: TGTGCCAGCAGCTTAGAAGGTCTTAAGTCCTACGAGCAGTACTTC.

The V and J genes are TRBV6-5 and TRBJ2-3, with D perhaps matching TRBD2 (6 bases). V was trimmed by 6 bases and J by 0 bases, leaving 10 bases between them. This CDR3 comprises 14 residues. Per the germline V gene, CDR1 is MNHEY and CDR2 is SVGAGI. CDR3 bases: TGTGCCAGCAGCTACGGGGGAAGCACAGATACGCAGTATTTT. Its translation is CASSYGGSTDTQYF.